The rows below give T cell receptor beta chains drawn from one sample of a study of CD8+CD57+ T cells in acquired aplastic anemia. TCRdb reanalysed the reads using MiXCR and keeps one entry per CDR3 protein. The sample comprises over 250,000 distinct CDR3 sequences, roughly 53% of which are singletons, and approximately 1.3% rests with the top ten. Sequenced input: sorted CD4+, CD8+, or CD8+CD57+ T cells (not recorded which) from PBMCs. The receptors come from a human donor with aplastic anemia. CDR3s include the opening cysteine and the closing phenylalanine or tryptophan. A D gene is named only where the DNA matches it firmly. Size tells how often a clone was seen (once, few, many) or the class of an expanded clone, and some rows leave it out.

J	V	size	D	CDR3	DNA
TRBJ2-3	TRBV7-2	NA	TRBD2	CASSLPTSGGGTDTQYF	TGTGCCAGCAGCCTTCCTACTAGCGGGGGTGGGACAGATACGCAGTATTTT
TRBJ2-3	TRBV24-1	NA	NA	CATSDPIVYTQYF	TGTGCCACCAGTGATCCGATAGTTTATACGCAGTATTTT
TRBJ2-3	TRBV20-1	NA	NA	CSAPVGGPLDTQYF	TGCAGTGCTCCTGTTGGGGGGCCTTTGGATACGCAGTATTTT
TRBJ2-5	TRBV5-1	NA	TRBD2	CASSLAVVAGSGETQYF	TGTGCCAGCAGCTTAGCCGTGGTAGCGGGGTCGGGCGAGACCCAGTACTTC
TRBJ1-4	TRBV7-9	NA	NA	CASSLISWGNEKLFF	TGTGCCAGCAGCTTAATCTCGTGGGGTAATGAAAAACTGTTTTTT
TRBJ1-4	TRBV12-3/TRBV12-4	NA	NA	CASSLGTGATNEKLFF	TGTGCCAGCAGCCTCGGGACGGGTGCAACTAATGAAAAACTGTTTTTT
TRBJ1-4	TRBV20-1	NA	TRBD1	CSAAGQGVEKLFF	TGCAGTGCTGCGGGACAGGGTGTTGAAAAACTGTTTTTT
TRBJ1-1	TRBV29-1	few	TRBD1	CSVSTGANTEAFF	TGCAGCGTGTCGACAGGGGCCAACACTGAAGCTTTCTTT
TRBJ2-2	TRBV19	NA	TRBD1	CASRTDRSSTGELFF	TGTGCCAGTCGAACGGACAGGTCGAGCACCGGGGAGCTGTTTTTT
TRBJ2-3	TRBV20-1	NA	NA	CSASDFRARTDTQYF	TGCAGTGCTTCTGACTTCCGGGCTCGCACAGATACGCAGTATTTT
TRBJ1-5	TRBV15	NA	NA	CATSRIYSNQPQHF	TGTGCCACCAGCAGAATTTATAGCAATCAGCCCCAGCATTTT
TRBJ2-2	TRBV9	many	NA	CASSRGPNTGELFF	TGTGCCAGCAGCCGGGGCCCGAACACCGGGGAGCTGTTTTTT
TRBJ2-2	TRBV2	many	TRBD2	CASQNTGLAGGNTGELFF	TGTGCCAGCCAGAACACAGGGCTAGCGGGAGGCAACACCGGGGAGCTGTTTTTT
TRBJ2-5	TRBV9	NA	TRBD2	CASSVAQGGQETQYF	TGTGCCAGCAGCGTAGCCCAGGGAGGGCAAGAGACCCAGTACTTC
TRBJ2-7	TRBV5-1	many	TRBD1	CASSLEGDRGQEQYF	TGCGCCAGCAGCTTGGAAGGTGACAGGGGGCAAGAGCAGTACTTC
TRBJ1-6	TRBV2	once	NA	CASSGESVNSPLHF	TGCGCCAGCAGTGGAGAATCGGTGAATTCACCCCTCCACTTT
TRBJ1-2	TRBV7-2	NA	TRBD1	CASSLDRGPGNYGYTF	TGTGCCAGCAGCTTAGACAGGGGGCCCGGTAACTATGGCTACACCTTC
TRBJ2-5	TRBV7-9	NA	NA	CASSMDYKETQYF	TGTGCCAGCAGCATGGACTATAAAGAGACCCAGTACTTC
TRBJ1-6	TRBV6-4	once	NA	CANSERRDSSPLHF	TGTGCCAACAGTGAACGACGGGATAGTTCACCCCTCCACTTT
TRBJ1-2	TRBV6-5	NA	NA	CASSPPGYTF	TGTGCCAGCAGCCCCCCTGGCTACACCTTC
TRBJ1-2	TRBV10-2	NA	TRBD1	CASRRDRDYGYTF	TGCGCCAGCAGGAGGGACAGAGACTATGGCTACACCTTC
TRBJ2-7	TRBV7-9	NA	TRBD1	CASSATGFLDEQYF	TGTGCCAGCAGCGCGACAGGGTTTTTAGACGAGCAGTACTTC
TRBJ1-4	TRBV7-9	NA	NA	CASSIGQSQGNEKLFF	TGTGCCAGCAGCATAGGACAGTCCCAGGGTAATGAAAAACTGTTTTTT
TRBJ2-7	TRBV4-1	NA	TRBD1	CASSRDRASYEQYF	TGCGCCAGCAGCCGAGACAGGGCGAGCTACGAGCAGTACTTC
TRBJ1-1	TRBV7-9	NA	TRBD1	CASSSWTGANTEAFF	TGTGCCAGCAGCTCTTGGACAGGGGCGAACACTGAAGCTTTCTTT
TRBJ1-1	TRBV7-8	NA	NA	CASSLDSNGRAFF	TGTGCCAGCAGCTTAGACAGTAACGGGCGAGCTTTCTTT
TRBJ1-3	TRBV15	many	NA	CATSGVMRGNTIYF	TGTGCCACCAGCGGAGTGATGCGAGGAAACACCATATATTTT
TRBJ1-1	TRBV7-2	NA	NA	CASSQSGYSGTEAFF	TGTGCCAGCAGCCAAAGCGGATATTCCGGGACTGAAGCTTTCTTT
TRBJ2-7	TRBV20-1	once	NA	CSASGQYSYEQYF	TGCAGTGCTAGCGGACAGTATTCCTACGAGCAGTACTTC
TRBJ1-2	TRBV20-1	NA	NA	CSALAPWSYGYTF	TGCAGTGCCCTCGCTCCTTGGAGCTATGGCTACACCTTC
TRBJ1-4	TRBV15	NA	TRBD1	CATSRDRQGLSTNEKLFF	TGTGCCACCAGCAGAGATCGACAGGGCCTTTCAACTAATGAAAAACTGTTTTTT
TRBJ2-7	TRBV20-1	NA	TRBD2	CSALLAGGRHEQYF	TGCAGTGCGTTACTAGCGGGAGGAAGGCACGAGCAGTACTTC
TRBJ1-1	TRBV10-3	few	NA	CAISPSQGDEPFF	TGTGCCATCAGTCCGTCCCAGGGAGACGAACCTTTCTTT
TRBJ1-6	TRBV7-2	NA	NA	CASSPTCGSPLHF	TGTGCCAGCAGCCCGACCTGTGGTTCACCCCTCCACTTT
TRBJ2-7	TRBV10-2	NA	NA	CASSFLSSGANYEQYF	TGCGCCAGCAGTTTCCTTTCGTCCGGGGCCAACTACGAGCAGTACTTC
TRBJ2-7	TRBV10-3	NA	NA	CAISESRLENEQYF	TGTGCCATCAGTGAGTCGAGGCTGGAGAACGAGCAGTACTTC
TRBJ1-5	TRBV20-1	NA	NA	CSAAPAGKQPQHF	TGCAGTGCCGCCCCGGCAGGGAAGCAGCCCCAGCATTTT
TRBJ2-1	TRBV20-1	NA	NA	CSATLGEREYGEQFF	TGCAGTGCTACGTTAGGGGAACGGGAATATGGTGAGCAGTTCTTC
TRBJ2-2	TRBV7-8	NA	TRBD1	CASSPGRTGNTGELFF	TGTGCCAGCAGCCCCGGCCGGACAGGAAACACCGGGGAGCTGTTTTTT
TRBJ1-1	TRBV29-1	NA	NA	CSVQRPAMNTEAFF	TGCAGCGTTCAGAGGCCCGCAATGAACACTGAAGCTTTCTTT
TRBJ2-1	TRBV7-8	NA	TRBD2	CASSSSRTSGYNEQFF	TGTGCCAGCAGCTCCAGTCGGACTAGCGGCTACAATGAGCAGTTCTTC
TRBJ2-1	TRBV2	NA	TRBD1	CASADRGYNEQFF	TGTGCCAGCGCGGACAGGGGCTACAATGAGCAGTTCTTC
TRBJ2-1	TRBV20-1	many	TRBD2	CSAPGVAGGFISSYNEQFF	TGCAGTGCCCCTGGGGTAGCGGGGGGGTTTATAAGCTCCTACAATGAGCAGTTCTTC
TRBJ2-7	TRBV19	NA	TRBD1	CASSVRDSTYEQYF	TGTGCCAGTAGTGTCCGGGACAGCACCTACGAGCAGTACTTC
TRBJ2-7	TRBV3-1	many	TRBD2	CASSQAGTSGSNEQYF	TGTGCCAGCAGCCAAGCCGGGACTAGCGGGAGTAACGAGCAGTACTTC